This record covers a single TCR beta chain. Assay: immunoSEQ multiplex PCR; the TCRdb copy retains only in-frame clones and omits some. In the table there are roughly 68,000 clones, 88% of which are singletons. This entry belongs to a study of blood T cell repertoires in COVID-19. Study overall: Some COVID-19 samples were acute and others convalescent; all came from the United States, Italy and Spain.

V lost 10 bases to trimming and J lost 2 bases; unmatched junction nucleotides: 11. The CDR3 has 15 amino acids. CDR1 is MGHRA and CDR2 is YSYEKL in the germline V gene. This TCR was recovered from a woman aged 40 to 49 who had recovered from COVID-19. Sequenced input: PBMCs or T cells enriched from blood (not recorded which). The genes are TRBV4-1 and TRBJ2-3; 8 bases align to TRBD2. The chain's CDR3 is CATRLVAGSTDTQYF. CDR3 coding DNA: TGCGCCACCAGACTAGTAGCGGGGTCCACAGATACGCAGTATTTT.